This T cell receptor beta chain was found in a study of shared clonotypes between healthy human individuals. Germline V gene lookup returns CDR1 SGHTA and CDR2 FQGTGA. V dropped 4 bases and J dropped 8; count of bases not matched to a gene: 6. The CDR3 is made up of 13 amino acids. Worth noting for this clone: Its antigen is not known.

Study-wide results and limits: Sorted-subset sequencing was shown by rarefaction to be incomplete despite large depth. Compared with clonotypes that all four donors shared, non-shared clonotypes had lower generation probabilities. The study sampled only blood, and tissue repertoires likely differ.

Sequencing used immunoSEQ multiplex PCR; TCRdb keeps in-frame clones, though not all of them. The table lists fewer than 3 million clones, 85% to 95% of them singletons. Sequenced sample: naive CD4+ T cells from PBMCs. Documented subset: CD45RA+ positively selected. The TCR sequence derives from a man aged 18 to 29 in good health. Some clones in this sample may be carry-over from other donors' samples. The chain employs TRBV7-3 and TRBJ1-2; 8 bases map to TRBD1. The CDR3 nucleotides read TGTGCCAGCAGCTCTACAGGGGGAGGAGGCTACACCTTC. Translating gives CASSSTGGGGYTF.